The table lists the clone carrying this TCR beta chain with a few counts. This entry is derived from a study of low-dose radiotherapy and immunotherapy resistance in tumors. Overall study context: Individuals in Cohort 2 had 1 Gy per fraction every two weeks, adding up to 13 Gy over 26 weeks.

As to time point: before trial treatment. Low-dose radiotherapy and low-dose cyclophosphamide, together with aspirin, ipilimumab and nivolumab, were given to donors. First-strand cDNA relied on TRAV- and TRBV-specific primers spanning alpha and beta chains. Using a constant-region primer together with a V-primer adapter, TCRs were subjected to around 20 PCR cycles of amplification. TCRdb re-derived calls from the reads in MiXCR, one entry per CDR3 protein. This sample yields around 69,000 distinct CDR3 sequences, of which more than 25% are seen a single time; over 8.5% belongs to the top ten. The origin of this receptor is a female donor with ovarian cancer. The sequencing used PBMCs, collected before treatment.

The CDR3 spells CASSLDVGMIMNTEAFF. DNA for the CDR3: TGTGCCAGCAGCTTAGACGTCGGTATGATTATGAACACTGAAGCTTTCTTT. The V and J genes are TRBV11-2 and TRBJ1-1, with D unclear. Germline-derived CDR1 and CDR2 are SGHAT and FQNNGV. This CDR3 is 17 amino acids long. Trimming cost V 0 bases and J 0 bases, with 14 bases left between them. The full variable domain, completed using reference TRBV11-2 and TRBJ1-1, is EAGVAQSPRYKIIEKRQSVAFWCNPISGHATLYWYQQILGQGPKLLIQFQNNGVVDDSQLPKDRFSAERLKGVDSTLKIQPAKLEDSAVYLCASSLDVGMIMNTEAFFGQGTRLTVV.